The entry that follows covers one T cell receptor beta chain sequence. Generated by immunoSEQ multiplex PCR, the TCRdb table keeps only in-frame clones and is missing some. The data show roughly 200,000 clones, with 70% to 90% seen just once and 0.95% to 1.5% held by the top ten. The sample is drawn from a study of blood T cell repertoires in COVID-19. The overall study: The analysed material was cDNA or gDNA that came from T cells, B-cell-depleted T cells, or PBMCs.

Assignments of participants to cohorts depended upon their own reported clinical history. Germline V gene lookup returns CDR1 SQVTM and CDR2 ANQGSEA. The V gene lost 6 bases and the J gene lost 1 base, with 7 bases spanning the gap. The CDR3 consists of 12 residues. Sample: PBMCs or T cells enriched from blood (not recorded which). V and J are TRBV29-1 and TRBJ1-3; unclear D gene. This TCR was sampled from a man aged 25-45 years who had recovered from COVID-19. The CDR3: CSVGLSGNTIYF. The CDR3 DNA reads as TGCAGCGTGGGCCTTTCTGGAAACACCATATATTTT.